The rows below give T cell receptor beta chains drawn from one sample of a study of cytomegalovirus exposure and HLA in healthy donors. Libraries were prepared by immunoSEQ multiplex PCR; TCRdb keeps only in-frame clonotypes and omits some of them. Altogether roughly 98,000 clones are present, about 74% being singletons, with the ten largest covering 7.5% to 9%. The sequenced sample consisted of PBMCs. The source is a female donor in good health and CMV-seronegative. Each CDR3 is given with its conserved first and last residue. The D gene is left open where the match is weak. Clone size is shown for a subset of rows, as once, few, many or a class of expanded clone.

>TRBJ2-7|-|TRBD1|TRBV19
CASSHGTGYYYEQYF
TGTGCCAGTAGTCACGGGACAGGGTATTACTACGAGCAGTACTTC
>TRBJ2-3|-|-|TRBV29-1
CSVTTQGGTDTQYF
TGCAGCGTCACGACCCAGGGTGGGACAGATACGCAGTATTTT
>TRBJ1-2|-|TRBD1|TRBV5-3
CARSPGQQGINYGYTF
TGTGCCAGAAGCCCGGGGCAACAGGGGATTAACTATGGCTACACCTTC
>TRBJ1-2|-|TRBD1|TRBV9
CASSGSPNSVRDRVINGYTF
TGTGCCAGCAGCGGATCCCCGAATTCCGTCCGGGACAGGGTTATTAATGGCTACACCTTC
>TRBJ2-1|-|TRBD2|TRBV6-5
CASSYAGTSGSEQFF
TGTGCCAGCAGTTATGCGGGGACTAGCGGGAGTGAGCAGTTCTTC
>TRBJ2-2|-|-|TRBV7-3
CASSPFNTGELFF
TGTGCCAGCAGCCCCTTCAACACCGGGGAGCTGTTTTTT
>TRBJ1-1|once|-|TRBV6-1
CASSARAEGAVRTEAFF
TGTGCCAGCAGTGCCCGGGCCGAGGGTGCGGTTCGCACTGAAGCTTTCTTT
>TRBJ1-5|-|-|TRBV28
CASSLEQPQHF
TGTGCCAGCAGTTTGGAGCAGCCCCAGCATTTT
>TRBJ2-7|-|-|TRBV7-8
CASSLGWDTDYEQYF
TGTGCCAGCAGCTTAGGGTGGGACACCGACTACGAGCAGTACTTC
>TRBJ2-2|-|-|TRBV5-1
CASRIQEGTGELFF
TGCGCCAGCCGGATACAGGAGGGCACCGGGGAGCTGTTTTTT
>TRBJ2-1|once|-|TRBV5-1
CASRAASTGFGEQFF
TGCGCCAGCAGAGCAGCCAGTACAGGTTTCGGTGAGCAGTTCTTC
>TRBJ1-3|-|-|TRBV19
CAVRGDGNTIYF
TGTGCCGTACGGGGGGATGGAAACACCATATATTTT
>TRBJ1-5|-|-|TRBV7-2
CASSPQGMDQPQHF
TGTGCCAGCAGCCCACAGGGAATGGATCAGCCCCAGCATTTT
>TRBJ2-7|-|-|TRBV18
CASSPLSGQGEQYF
TGTGCCAGCTCACCACTGTCTGGTCAGGGTGAGCAGTACTTC
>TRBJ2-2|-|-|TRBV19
CASSIGSRSNTGELFF
TGTGCCAGTAGTATAGGGAGCAGATCGAACACCGGGGAGCTGTTTTTT
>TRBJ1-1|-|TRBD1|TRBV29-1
CSVGTGLSTEAFF
TGCAGCGTCGGGACAGGGTTGAGCACTGAAGCTTTCTTT
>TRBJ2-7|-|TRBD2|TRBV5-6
CASSLAAGTSYEQYF
TGTGCCAGCAGCTTGGCAGCGGGGACCTCCTACGAGCAGTACTTC
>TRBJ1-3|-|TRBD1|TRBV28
CASLRTGGTGNTIYF
TGTGCCAGCCTGAGGACAGGGGGGACTGGAAACACCATATATTTT
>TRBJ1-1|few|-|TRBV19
CASSIGRGTEAFF
TGTGCCAGTAGTATTGGGAGGGGCACTGAAGCTTTCTTT
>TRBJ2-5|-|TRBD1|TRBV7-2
CASINDRGRGETQYF
TGTGCCAGCATTAACGACAGGGGGCGCGGCGAGACCCAGTACTTC